Each of the 20 T cell receptor beta chains below was sequenced from the same sample in a study of CD8+ T cells in alopecia areata. Treatment meaning: oral pan-JAK inhibitor, 5-10 mg twice daily. Extraction and reverse transcription of RNA yielded cDNA as the sequencing template. This table comes from immunoSEQ multiplex PCR, and its TCRdb copy is limited to in-frame clones, with some not included. The table has 150,000 to 200,000 clones, more than 55% seen once. The sample consisted of CD4+ T cells sorted from blood, taken at roughly week 49, from a patient treated with tofacitinib. The receptors originated from a human donor with alopecia areata.

This chain's CDR3 is CASGLSDTQYF. The CDR3 DNA follows: TGTGCTAGTGGTTTATCGGATACGCAGTATTTT. The chain uses TRBV12-5 and TRBJ2-3, with D hard to call. V was pared by 3 bases and J by 6 bases, with 4 bases between. The V gene's germline CDR1 is LGHNT and CDR2 FRNRAP. The CDR3 extends over 11 amino acids.

The chain employs TRBV7-2 and TRBJ1-2; no reliable D call. CDR1 is SGHTA, CDR2 FQGNSA, per germline. The V end lost 1 base, the J end lost 1 base, and 19 bases lay between the germline ends. This CDR3 comprises 18 residues. The CDR3 nucleotides are TGTGCCAGCAGCTTAGTTTTCAGCAGAACAAAATTTAACTATGGCTACACCTTC. It specifies CASSLVFSRTKFNYGYTF.

This clone was seen many times. The chain recombines TRBV2 with TRBJ2-1; D is perhaps TRBD1 (5 bases). With 2 bases removed from V and 10 bases from J, the gap between germline ends came to 12 bases. This CDR3 is built from 13 residues. CDR1 SNHLY and CDR2 FYNNEI come from the germline V gene. Here the CDR3 DNA reads TGTGCCAGCAGTGAAACAGGTCCCACAGAGCAGTTCTTC. Its protein is CASSETGPTEQFF.

The chain uses TRBV29-1 and TRBJ2-1, with 9 positions matching TRBD1. From germline, CDR1 is SQVTM and CDR2 ANQGSEA. This CDR3 has 12 amino acids. V lost 4 bases and J lost 10; bases outside the gene matches: 5. CDR3 sequence (DNA): TGCAGCGTTGTCCGGACAGGGGTAGAGCAGTTCTTC. Amino acid sequence: CSVVRTGVEQFF.

The chain links TRBV27 to TRBJ2-7; TRBD2 agrees at 8 bases. CDR3 length: 15 residues. Germline CDR1 MNHEY, CDR2 SMNVEV (reference sequence). With 2 bases clipped from V and 3 bases from J, the junction kept 6 bases outside the gene matches. CDR3 residues: CASSLAGGPRYEQYF. The CDR3 DNA reads TGTGCCAGCAGTTTAGCGGGGGGCCCCCGCTACGAGCAGTACTTC.

The chain carries TRBV7-9 and TRBJ2-7, with D possibly being TRBD2 (5 bases). This CDR3 spans 13 amino acids. Trimming pared 5 bases from V and 3 bases from J, leaving 11 bases between. The germline V gene has CDR1 SEHNR and CDR2 FQNEAQ (reference sequence). The CDR3 loop is CASSALRDYEQYF. DNA of the CDR3: TGTGCCAGCAGCGCGCTCCGGGACTACGAGCAGTACTTC.

The V gene is TRBV6-6, the J gene TRBJ1-5, with 7 bases that match TRBD1. V shed 6 bases, J shed 7 bases, and the junction held 12 bases outside the gene matches. This CDR3 has 15 amino acids. The V gene's germline CDR1 is MNHNY and CDR2 SVGAGI (reference sequence). The CDR3 is CASSQGGSRGQPQHF. CDR3 bases: TGTGCCAGCAGCCAAGGGGGCTCGAGAGGGCAGCCCCAGCATTTT.

This chain connects TRBV30 to TRBJ2-1; no clear D. This CDR3 region has 13 residues. V was pared by 5 bases and J by 6 bases, with 14 bases between. The germline gives CDR1 GTSNPN, CDR2 SVGIG (reference sequence). CDR3 DNA: TGTGCCTGGGGGAAAATGACTCCCAATGAGCAGTTCTTC. It yields the protein CAWGKMTPNEQFF.

The chain uses TRBV25-1 and TRBJ1-4, with 7 bases lining up with TRBD1. V lost 6 bases and J lost 7; bases outside the gene matches: 5. This CDR3 comprises 13 residues. CDR1 is MGHDK and CDR2 is SYGVNS in the germline V gene. The DNA of the CDR3 is TGTGCCAGCAGAGACAGGGCTGGTGAAAAACTGTTTTTT. It specifies CASRDRAGEKLFF.

The chain links TRBV30 to TRBJ1-1; D is ambiguous. The CDR3 length is 13 residues. CDR1 is GTSNPN and CDR2 is SVGIG in the germline V gene (reference sequence). Deletions cut 0 bases from V and 1 base from J, with 6 bases between. CDR3 in DNA: TGTGCCTGGAGTGTATCGAGGAACACTGAAGCTTTCTTT. Encoded protein: CAWSVSRNTEAFF.

The V call is TRBV11-2, the J call TRBJ2-7, with a tentative D call TRBD1 (6 bases). The CDR3 totals 14 residues. CDR1 is SGHAT, CDR2 FQNNGV, per germline. V lost 5 bases, J lost 3 bases, and 14 bases lay in between. CDR3 protein: CASSPRQENYEQYF. The CDR3 DNA follows: TGTGCCAGCAGCCCCCGACAGGAGAACTACGAGCAGTACTTC.

The chain combines TRBV4-3 with TRBJ2-3, with D tentatively TRBD2 (7 bases). The CDR3 has 18 amino acids. Germline CDR1 and CDR2: LGHNA and YSLEER. V was trimmed by 0 bases and J by 1 base, leaving 17 bases between them. The chain's CDR3 is CASSQDLQRGAGTDTQYF. For the CDR3, the DNA is TGCGCCAGCAGCCAAGATCTTCAACGGGGGGCCGGCACAGATACGCAGTATTTT.

The gene calls are TRBV11-3 and TRBJ2-1, with D unclear. There are 13 residues in the CDR3. Trimming pared 1 base from V and 7 bases from J, leaving 8 bases between. Germline V gives CDR1 SGHNT, CDR2 YENEEA. This chain's CDR3 is CASSLGVANEQFF. The CDR3 DNA reads TGTGCCAGCAGCTTAGGGGTGGCAAATGAGCAGTTCTTC.

This rearrangement joins TRBV6-5 to TRBJ2-3; TRBD2 agrees at 8 bases. The CDR3 has 16 amino acids. V lost 2 bases to trimming and J lost 2 bases; unmatched junction nucleotides: 6. Germline-derived CDR1 and CDR2 are MNHEY and SVGAGI. The CDR3 DNA is TGTGCCAGCAGTTACAGGGGAGCGGGGGCCACAGATACGCAGTATTTT. It encodes CASSYRGAGATDTQYF.

This clone has a single count. The J gene is TRBJ2-2, the V gene TRBV6-5, with 7 bases that match TRBD1. The CDR3 sequence is 15 residues long. Looked up from germline, CDR1 is MNHEY and CDR2 is SVGAGI. With 6 bases clipped from V and 4 bases from J, the junction kept 8 bases outside the gene matches. The CDR3 DNA follows: TGTGCCAGCAGACAAAACAGGGGTACCACCGGGGAGCTGTTTTTT. This sequence encodes CASRQNRGTTGELFF.

This clone appeared a few times. The chain carries TRBV9 and TRBJ2-2, with D hard to call. Trimming removed 0 bases from V and 3 bases from J, with 3 bases in between. The CDR3 totals 13 residues. The germline CDR1 and CDR2 sequences are SGDLS and YYNGEE. CDR3 amino acids: CASSVDYTGELFF. In DNA form, the CDR3 reads TGTGCCAGCAGCGTAGACTACACCGGGGAGCTGTTTTTT.

This clone was detected a few times. This sequence joins TRBV30 and TRBJ1-6, with 10 bases matching TRBD1. V lost 1 base, J lost 7 bases, and 1 base stayed unmatched. The CDR3 totals 14 residues. Germline V CDR1 and CDR2: GTSNPN, SVGIG (reference sequence). The CDR3 protein is CAWSAGQGNSPLHF. The CDR3 DNA follows: TGTGCCTGGAGTGCGGGACAGGGGAATTCACCCCTCCACTTT.

J is TRBJ2-7 and V is TRBV29-1; D remains ambiguous. The germline V and J ends were trimmed by 0 bases and 2 bases, with 11 bases remaining between them. Germline CDR1 is SQVTM and CDR2 is ANQGSEA. The CDR3 contains 14 residues. The CDR3 reads CSVEDWDKPYEQYF. The CDR3 DNA reads as TGCAGCGTTGAAGACTGGGATAAACCCTACGAGCAGTACTTC.

The genes are TRBV29-1 and TRBJ2-3; no reliable D call. The CDR3 is 11 residues long. V dropped 3 bases and J dropped 5 bases, with 6 bases sitting between them. Germline CDR1 and CDR2: SQVTM and ANQGSEA. Written as DNA, the CDR3 is TGCAGCGTTGATGACCGAGATACGCAGTATTTT. Protein sequence: CSVDDRDTQYF.

CDR3 residues: CASSSKRGSTDTQYF. CDR3 nucleotides: TGTGCCAGCAGCTCAAAGCGGGGGAGCACAGATACGCAGTATTTT. This chain uses TRBV11-2 with TRBJ2-3; TRBD2 matches 8 bases. CDR1 is SGHAT, CDR2 FQNNGV, per germline. The CDR3 contains 15 residues. J was trimmed by 0 bases and V by 4 bases; bases with no gene match: 3.